These 17 T cell receptor beta chains were sequenced from one sample in a study of blood T cell repertoires in COVID-19. Assay: immunoSEQ multiplex PCR; the TCRdb copy retains only in-frame clones and omits some. The table lists about 310,000 clones, around 87% of them singletons, with approximately 8% in the top ten. Sequenced sample: peripheral blood. The receptors shown here come from a woman between 50 and 59 years old who had recovered from COVID-19.

The rearrangement joins TRBV7-2 to TRBJ1-2; TRBD1 matches 7 bases. CDR1 SGHTA and CDR2 FQGNSA come from the germline V gene. With 0 bases clipped from V and 9 bases from J, the junction kept 10 bases outside the gene matches. The CDR3 totals 15 residues. CDR3 bases: TGTGCCAGCAGCTTAGCGGGAGTACAGGGGAACAGCTACACCTTC. It codes for CASSLAGVQGNSYTF. Full variable domain (rest looked up from reference TRBV7-2 and TRBJ1-2): GAGVSQSPSNKVTEKGKDVELRCDPISGHTALYWYRQSLGQGLEFLIYFQGNSAPDKSGLPSDRFSAERTGGSVSTLTIQRTQQEDSAVYLCASSLAGVQGNSYTFGSGTRLTVV.

The genes are TRBV6-5 and TRBJ1-5, with D possibly being TRBD1 (6 bases). V lost 5 bases and J lost 4, with 12 bases in between. The CDR3 runs 14 residues. From germline, CDR1 is MNHEY and CDR2 SVGAGI. CDR3 sequence: CASSKHRENQPQHF. DNA of the CDR3: TGTGCCAGCAGTAAACACAGGGAGAATCAGCCCCAGCATTTT.

The chain uses TRBV4-1 and TRBJ2-1, with D possibly matching TRBD1 (5 bases). Trimming removed 1 base at V and 0 bases at J, with 10 bases between. The CDR3 spans 16 residues. CDR1 is MGHRA, CDR2 YSYEKL, per germline. Written as DNA, the CDR3 is TGCGCCAGCAGCCAAGGGCCCCAGGGCTCCTACAATGAGCAGTTCTTC. Its translation: CASSQGPQGSYNEQFF.

The V gene is TRBV19, the J gene TRBJ2-5; 7 bases are shared with TRBD1. Germline assignment: CDR1 LNHDA and CDR2 SQIVND (reference sequence). V shed 6 bases, J shed 5 bases, and the junction held 6 bases outside the gene matches. The CDR3 has 13 amino acids. The CDR3 region has the DNA TGTGCCAGTAGCCTAGACAGGGACGAGACCCAGTACTTC. Translation: CASSLDRDETQYF.

The chain couples TRBV29-1 to TRBJ2-1, with D perhaps matching TRBD2 (7 bases). V lost 4 bases, J lost 6 bases, and 28 bases lay in between. This CDR3 comprises 18 residues. Germline V gives CDR1 SQVTM, CDR2 ANQGSEA. CDR3 in DNA: TGCAGCGTTGGGAATTCTTGGGGGGGGCCTTCGAATGTCAATGAGCAGTTCTTC. Translating it yields CSVGNSWGGPSNVNEQFF.

CDR3 protein: CASSPSSSYNSPLHF. In nucleotides, the CDR3 is TGCGCCAGCAGCCCGAGTAGCTCCTATAATTCACCCCTCCACTTT. The rearrangement uses TRBV4-3 and TRBJ1-6, with D unresolved. CDR1 is LGHNA and CDR2 is YSLEER in the germline V gene. The CDR3 runs 15 residues. Trimming took 4 bases from V and 0 from J, leaving 7 bases between them.

There are a few counts of this clone. The rearrangement links TRBV3-1 (or the pseudogene TRBV3-2) to TRBJ1-2, with TRBD1 as a possible D gene (5 bases). Germline CDR1 and CDR2: LGHDT and YNNKEL (reference sequence). Between the trimmed V and J ends, which lost 3 bases and 5 bases, there was a span of 16 bases. The CDR3 contains 15 residues. Here the CDR3 DNA reads TGTGCCAGCAGCCACCTACAGGACCGGGGGTATGGCTACACCTTC. It codes for CASSHLQDRGYGYTF.

The V and J genes are TRBV9 and TRBJ1-6, with TRBD1 matching 8 bases. With 3 bases clipped from V and 11 bases from J, the junction kept 4 bases outside the gene matches. The CDR3 totals 13 residues. Germline CDR1 and CDR2: SGDLS and YYNGEE. The CDR3 loop reads CASSAGGRAPLHF. CDR3 nucleotides: TGTGCCAGCAGCGCAGGGGGCAGGGCACCCCTCCACTTT.

The V call is TRBV6-1, the J call TRBJ1-4; 7 bases fit TRBD1. V was pared by 2 bases and J by 7 bases, with 4 bases of the junction left unmatched. This CDR3 has 14 amino acids. Per the germline V gene, CDR1 is MNHNS and CDR2 is SASEGT. This CDR3 reads CASSERDSGEKLFF. The CDR3 coding sequence is TGTGCCAGCAGTGAAAGGGACAGTGGTGAAAAACTGTTTTTT.

V is TRBV23-1 and J is TRBJ2-7; D might be TRBD1 (6 bases). TRBV23-1 falls under the ORF class, with uncertain function. The CDR3 loop spans 15 amino acids. The V end was cut by 3 bases, the J end by 2 bases, with 14 bases between. The DNA for the CDR3 is TGCGCCAGCAGTCAGGGGGCCCCCAGAACCTACGAGCAGTACTTC. This sequence encodes CASSQGAPRTYEQYF.

DNA for the CDR3: TGTGCCAGTAGTATAGTGGCGATAAGCGGGGGGGATTCAGGCACAGATACGCAGTATTTT. Protein: CASSIVAISGGDSGTDTQYF. V gene TRBV19 combines with J gene TRBJ2-3, with 10 bases fitting TRBD2. The V gene's germline CDR1 is LNHDA and CDR2 SQIVND (reference sequence). There are 20 residues in the CDR3. V shed 1 base and J 1 base; nucleotides not matched to a gene: 14. Drawing the rest from reference TRBV19 and TRBJ2-3, the complete variable domain is DGGITQSPKYLFRKEGQNVTLSCEQNLNHDAMYWYRQDPGQGLRLIYYSQIVNDFQKGDIAEGYSVSREKKESFPLTVTSAQKNPTAFYLCASSIVAISGGDSGTDTQYFGPGTRLTVL.

The V gene is TRBV28, the J gene TRBJ1-1; D is unresolved. The CDR3 has 14 residues. The V end lost 7 bases, the J end lost 1 base, and 13 bases lay between the germline ends. Germline V lookup: CDR1 MDHEN, CDR2 SYDVKM. CDR3 sequence reads: CASTPIGGNTEAFF. The CDR3 coding sequence is TGTGCCAGCACCCCCATAGGCGGGAACACTGAAGCTTTCTTT.

This clone was counted once. The rearrangement uses TRBV3-1 (or the pseudogene TRBV3-2) and TRBJ1-1, with 11 bases that match TRBD1. The CDR3 consists of 13 residues. CDR1 is LGHDT, CDR2 YNNKEL, per germline (reference sequence). J lost 4 bases, V lost 10 bases, and 5 bases had no gene match. The CDR3 sequence: CATSGTGGTEAFF. The CDR3 DNA reads TGTGCCACTTCCGGGACAGGGGGCACTGAAGCTTTCTTT.

This clone was seen a single time. The V and J genes are TRBV2 and TRBJ1-2; no firm D call. CDR3 length: 11 residues. Looked up from germline, CDR1 is SNHLY and CDR2 is FYNNEI. V was trimmed by 6 bases and J by 7 bases, leaving 9 bases between them. CDR3 in amino acids: CASRATRGYTF. The CDR3 DNA follows: TGTGCCAGCAGAGCGACTCGTGGCTACACCTTC.

V usage is TRBV28 and J usage is TRBJ2-1; D may be TRBD1 (6 bases). This CDR3 spans 15 amino acids. Trimming cost V 3 bases and J 15 bases, with 24 bases left between them. Looked up from germline, CDR1 is MDHEN and CDR2 is SYDVKM. CDR3 DNA: TGTGCCAGCAGTTTGGGGGCAGCGACAAACACCCGGCCGTTCTTC. Its protein is CASSLGAATNTRPFF.

This sequence joins TRBV5-4 and TRBJ2-5, with D perhaps TRBD2 (5 bases). The CDR3 spans 15 residues. V lost 1 base and J 4 bases, leaving 14 bases between the germline ends. Germline assignment: CDR1 SGHNT and CDR2 YYREEE (reference sequence). CDR3 sequence reads: CASSLLGAPAETQYF. Written as DNA, the CDR3 is TGTGCCAGCAGCTTGCTGGGAGCCCCGGCAGAGACCCAGTACTTC.

The gene calls are TRBV18 and TRBJ1-6; D not resolved. Germline CDR1 is KGHSH and CDR2 is LQKENI. The CDR3 is 15 amino acids. Trimming took 3 bases from V and 7 from J, leaving 13 bases between them. CDR3 in amino acids: CASSPLPPLNSPLHF. The CDR3 DNA is TGTGCCAGCTCACCGCTGCCGCCGCTAAATTCACCCCTCCACTTT. The entire variable domain, with the rest obtained from reference TRBV18 and TRBJ1-6, is as follows: NAGVMQNPRHLVRRRGQEARLRCSPMKGHSHVYWYRQLPEEGLKFMVYLQKENIIDESGMPKERFSAEFPKEGPSILRIQQVVRGDSAAYFCASSPLPPLNSPLHFGNGTRLTVT.